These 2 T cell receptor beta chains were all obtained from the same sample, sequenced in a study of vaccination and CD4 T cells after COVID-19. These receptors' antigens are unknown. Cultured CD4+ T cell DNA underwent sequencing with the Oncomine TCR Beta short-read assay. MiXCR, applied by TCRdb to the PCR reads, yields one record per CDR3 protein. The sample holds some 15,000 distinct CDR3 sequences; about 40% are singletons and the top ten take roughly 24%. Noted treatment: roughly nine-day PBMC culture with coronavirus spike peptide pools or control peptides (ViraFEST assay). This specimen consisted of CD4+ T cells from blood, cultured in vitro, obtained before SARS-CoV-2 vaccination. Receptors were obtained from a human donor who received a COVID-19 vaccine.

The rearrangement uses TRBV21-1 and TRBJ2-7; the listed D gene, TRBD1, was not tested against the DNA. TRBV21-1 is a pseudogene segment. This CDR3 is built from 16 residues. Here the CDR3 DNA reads TGTGCCAGCAGCAAAGGCGAAACTGACAGATCCTACGAGCAGTACTTC. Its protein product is CASSKGETDRSYEQYF.

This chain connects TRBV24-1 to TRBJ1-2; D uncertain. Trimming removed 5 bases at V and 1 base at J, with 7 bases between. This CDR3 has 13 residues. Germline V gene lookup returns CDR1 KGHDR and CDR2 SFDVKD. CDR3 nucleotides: TGTGCCACCAGTGGCGGCCTTAACTATGGCTACACCTTC. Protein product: CATSGGLNYGYTF.